The T cell receptor beta chain described here comes from a study of cytomegalovirus exposure and HLA in healthy donors. This CDR3 contains 17 residues. Trimming took 3 bases from V and 4 from J; bases not matched to a gene: 12. The V gene's germline CDR1 is MNHNS and CDR2 SASEGT. In the PCR, 60 Vbeta and 13 Jbeta primers were used. Produced via immunoSEQ multiplex PCR; TCRdb's table is partial and in-frame only. The sample has over 200,000 clones; 85% to 90% are singletons. As regards this clone: What it binds is not known.

Notes on the study in general: The study put 150 to 200 TCR beta chains on its list as cytomegalovirus-associated.

The chain joins TRBV6-1 to TRBJ2-1; 7 nucleotides agree with TRBD2. The receptor was derived from a human donor in good health. The sequencing sample was made of PBMCs. The chain's CDR3 is CASSEREFPLLYNEQFF. The CDR3, as DNA: TGTGCCAGCAGTGAGCGGGAGTTCCCATTACTATACAATGAGCAGTTCTTC.